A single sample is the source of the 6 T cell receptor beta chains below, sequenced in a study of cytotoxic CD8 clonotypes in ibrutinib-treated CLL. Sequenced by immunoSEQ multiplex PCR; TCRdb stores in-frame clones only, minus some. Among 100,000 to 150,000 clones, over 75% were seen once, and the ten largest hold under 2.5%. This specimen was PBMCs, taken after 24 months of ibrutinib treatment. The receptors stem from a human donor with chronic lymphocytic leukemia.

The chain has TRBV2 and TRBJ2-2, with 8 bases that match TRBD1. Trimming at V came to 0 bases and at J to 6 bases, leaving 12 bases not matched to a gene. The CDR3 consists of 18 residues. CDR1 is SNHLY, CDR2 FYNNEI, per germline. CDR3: CASSEAQSDRGRAGELFF. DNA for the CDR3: TGTGCCAGCAGTGAAGCCCAATCAGACAGGGGACGCGCCGGGGAGCTGTTTTTT.

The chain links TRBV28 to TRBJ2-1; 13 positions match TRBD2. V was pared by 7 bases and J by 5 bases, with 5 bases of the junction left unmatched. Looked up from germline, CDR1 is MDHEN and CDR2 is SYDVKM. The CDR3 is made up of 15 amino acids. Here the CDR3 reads CASNPGLAGNNEQFF. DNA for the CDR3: TGTGCCAGCAATCCGGGACTAGCGGGGAACAATGAGCAGTTCTTC.

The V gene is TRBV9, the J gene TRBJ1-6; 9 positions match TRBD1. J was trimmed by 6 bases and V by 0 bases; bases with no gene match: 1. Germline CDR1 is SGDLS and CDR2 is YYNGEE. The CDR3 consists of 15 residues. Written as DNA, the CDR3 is TGTGCCAGCAGCGTAGGGACAGGGGTTAATTCACCCCTCCACTTT. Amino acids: CASSVGTGVNSPLHF.

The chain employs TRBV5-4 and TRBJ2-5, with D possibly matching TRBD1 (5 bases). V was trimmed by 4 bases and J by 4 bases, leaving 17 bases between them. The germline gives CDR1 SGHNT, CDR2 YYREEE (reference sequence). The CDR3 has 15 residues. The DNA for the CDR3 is TGTGCCAGCAGCCGACCTGAAAGGGGTGGAGAGACCCAGTACTTC. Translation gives CASSRPERGGETQYF.

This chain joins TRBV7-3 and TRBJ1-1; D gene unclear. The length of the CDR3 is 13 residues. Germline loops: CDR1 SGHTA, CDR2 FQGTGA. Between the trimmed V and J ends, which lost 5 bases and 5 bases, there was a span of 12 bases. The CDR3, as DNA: TGTGCCAGCAGCACCGACGCGAGGACTGAAGCTTTCTTT. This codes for CASSTDARTEAFF.

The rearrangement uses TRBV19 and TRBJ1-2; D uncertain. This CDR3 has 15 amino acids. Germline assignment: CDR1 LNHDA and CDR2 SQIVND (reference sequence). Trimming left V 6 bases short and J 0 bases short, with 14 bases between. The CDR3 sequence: CASSPLARANYGYTF. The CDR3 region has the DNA TGTGCCAGTAGCCCCCTCGCCCGAGCTAACTATGGCTACACCTTC.